This TCR beta chain was sequenced for a study of blood T cell repertoires in COVID-19. Background on the study: Collection of acute and convalescent COVID-19 samples took place in the United States, Italy and Spain. PBMCs, B-cell-depleted T cells, or T cells were the source of the cDNA or gDNA that made up the material.

Trimming cost V 5 bases and J 1 base, with 11 bases left between them. There are 13 residues in the CDR3. Germline values: CDR1 SQVTM, CDR2 ANQGSEA. Per the original data handling: Counts of nucleated cells, estimated from reference gene primer amplification, were obtained. The protocol was immunoSEQ multiplex PCR, while the TCRdb copy is restricted to in-frame clones and leaves out a portion. V, J and clone size are taken as reported in that table, and D and trimming were inferred from the DNA itself. The sample lists 52,000 or so clones, more than 85% occurring once. Sequencing was performed on peripheral blood. This receptor was identified in a woman aged 70 to 79 with active COVID-19. The chain joins TRBV29-1 to TRBJ2-5, with a weak D call TRBD1 (6 bases). The CDR3 DNA follows: TGCAGCGTTAGCAGGGACATCCAAGAGACCCAGTACTTC. Amino acids: CSVSRDIQETQYF. The variable domain in full, with the rest retrieved from reference TRBV29-1 and TRBJ2-5, is SAVISQKPSRDICQRGTSLTIQCQVDSQVTMMFWYRQQPGQSLTLIATANQGSEATYESGFVIDKFPISRPNLTFSTLTVSNMSPEDSSIYLCSVSRDIQETQYFGPGTRLLVL.